This T cell receptor (beta chain) stems from a study of cytotoxic CD8 clonotypes in ibrutinib-treated CLL. As for the study in general: The subjects consisted of about eleven relapsed/refractory and around 15 treatment-naive individuals, with around 17 IGHV unmutated. Samples showed on average about 250,000 productive templates and about 100,000 productive rearrangements.

Details on this clone: What it binds is not known.

Study conclusions and caveats: At the start, clonality exceeded age-matched healthy donors and followed circulating CD8+ T-cell counts. Clonotypes that were public were uncommon, and they contracted or stayed stable on treatment.

CDR1 is SGHRS, CDR2 YFSETQ, per germline. V lost 2 bases to trimming and J lost 6 bases, with 12 bases between them. The CDR3 sequence is 13 residues long. TCRdb's table, derived via immunoSEQ multiplex PCR, lists solely in-frame clones and lacks some. This table holds roughly 200,000 clones, just under 80% found once. The rearrangement joins TRBV5-1 to TRBJ2-7; TRBD1 is a possible D gene (6 bases). The TCR originated in a human donor with chronic lymphocytic leukemia. Sequencing was performed on PBMCs, taken after 12 months of ibrutinib treatment. The CDR3: CASSLQGRREQYF. The CDR3 coding sequence is TGCGCCAGCAGCTTACAGGGCAGGCGCGAGCAGTACTTC.